The source of this T cell receptor beta chain is a study of tumor-infiltrating lymphocytes in primary liver carcinoma. Turning to the study itself: The tumors ranged from roughly 4.2 to 11 cm across and fell within stage T1-T3 N0M0.

This CDR3 has 16 residues. CDR1 SGHDT and CDR2 YYEEEE come from the germline V gene. Study-wide results and caveats: Pairs of tumor regions overlapped more than tumor-adjacent and tumor-blood pairs did.

A primer in the constant region served to generate TCR beta cDNA from roughly 450 ng of total RNA. Slightly modified ARM-PCR served as the procedure for the TCR beta libraries. These libraries came from three rounds of nested multiplex PCR. Primers for the first two PCR rounds were TRBV1-TRBV30 forward primers and a C-beta reverse primer (approximately 9 cycles per round). Via MiXCR, TCRdb re-called the multiplex PCR reads, giving one row per CDR3 protein. The sample includes 330,000 or so distinct CDR3 sequences, approximately 65% of them seen just once. Out of unsorted whole blood came the blood RNA, and germline DNA was extracted as well. This clonotype came up once. Its antigen is still unknown. Mismatch with germline at one junction end may stem from a read error.

Sequenced sample: peripheral blood. V gene TRBV5-6 combines with J gene TRBJ2-4, with D perhaps matching TRBD2 (5 bases). This receptor was identified in a man aged 35 to 55 with primary liver carcinoma and hepatitis B virus infection. Written as DNA, the CDR3 is TGTGCCAGCAGCCAACGAGAACTGCTAGCCAAAAACATTCAATACTTC. Translating it yields CASSQRELLAKNIQYF. Together with reference TRBV5-6 and TRBJ2-4, the CDR3 gives the full variable domain: DAGVTQSPTHLIKTRGQQVTLRCSPKSGHDTVSWYQQALGQGPQFIFQYYEEEERQRGNFPDRFSGHQFPNYSSELNVNALLLGDSALYLCASSQRELLAKNIQYFGAGTRLSVL.